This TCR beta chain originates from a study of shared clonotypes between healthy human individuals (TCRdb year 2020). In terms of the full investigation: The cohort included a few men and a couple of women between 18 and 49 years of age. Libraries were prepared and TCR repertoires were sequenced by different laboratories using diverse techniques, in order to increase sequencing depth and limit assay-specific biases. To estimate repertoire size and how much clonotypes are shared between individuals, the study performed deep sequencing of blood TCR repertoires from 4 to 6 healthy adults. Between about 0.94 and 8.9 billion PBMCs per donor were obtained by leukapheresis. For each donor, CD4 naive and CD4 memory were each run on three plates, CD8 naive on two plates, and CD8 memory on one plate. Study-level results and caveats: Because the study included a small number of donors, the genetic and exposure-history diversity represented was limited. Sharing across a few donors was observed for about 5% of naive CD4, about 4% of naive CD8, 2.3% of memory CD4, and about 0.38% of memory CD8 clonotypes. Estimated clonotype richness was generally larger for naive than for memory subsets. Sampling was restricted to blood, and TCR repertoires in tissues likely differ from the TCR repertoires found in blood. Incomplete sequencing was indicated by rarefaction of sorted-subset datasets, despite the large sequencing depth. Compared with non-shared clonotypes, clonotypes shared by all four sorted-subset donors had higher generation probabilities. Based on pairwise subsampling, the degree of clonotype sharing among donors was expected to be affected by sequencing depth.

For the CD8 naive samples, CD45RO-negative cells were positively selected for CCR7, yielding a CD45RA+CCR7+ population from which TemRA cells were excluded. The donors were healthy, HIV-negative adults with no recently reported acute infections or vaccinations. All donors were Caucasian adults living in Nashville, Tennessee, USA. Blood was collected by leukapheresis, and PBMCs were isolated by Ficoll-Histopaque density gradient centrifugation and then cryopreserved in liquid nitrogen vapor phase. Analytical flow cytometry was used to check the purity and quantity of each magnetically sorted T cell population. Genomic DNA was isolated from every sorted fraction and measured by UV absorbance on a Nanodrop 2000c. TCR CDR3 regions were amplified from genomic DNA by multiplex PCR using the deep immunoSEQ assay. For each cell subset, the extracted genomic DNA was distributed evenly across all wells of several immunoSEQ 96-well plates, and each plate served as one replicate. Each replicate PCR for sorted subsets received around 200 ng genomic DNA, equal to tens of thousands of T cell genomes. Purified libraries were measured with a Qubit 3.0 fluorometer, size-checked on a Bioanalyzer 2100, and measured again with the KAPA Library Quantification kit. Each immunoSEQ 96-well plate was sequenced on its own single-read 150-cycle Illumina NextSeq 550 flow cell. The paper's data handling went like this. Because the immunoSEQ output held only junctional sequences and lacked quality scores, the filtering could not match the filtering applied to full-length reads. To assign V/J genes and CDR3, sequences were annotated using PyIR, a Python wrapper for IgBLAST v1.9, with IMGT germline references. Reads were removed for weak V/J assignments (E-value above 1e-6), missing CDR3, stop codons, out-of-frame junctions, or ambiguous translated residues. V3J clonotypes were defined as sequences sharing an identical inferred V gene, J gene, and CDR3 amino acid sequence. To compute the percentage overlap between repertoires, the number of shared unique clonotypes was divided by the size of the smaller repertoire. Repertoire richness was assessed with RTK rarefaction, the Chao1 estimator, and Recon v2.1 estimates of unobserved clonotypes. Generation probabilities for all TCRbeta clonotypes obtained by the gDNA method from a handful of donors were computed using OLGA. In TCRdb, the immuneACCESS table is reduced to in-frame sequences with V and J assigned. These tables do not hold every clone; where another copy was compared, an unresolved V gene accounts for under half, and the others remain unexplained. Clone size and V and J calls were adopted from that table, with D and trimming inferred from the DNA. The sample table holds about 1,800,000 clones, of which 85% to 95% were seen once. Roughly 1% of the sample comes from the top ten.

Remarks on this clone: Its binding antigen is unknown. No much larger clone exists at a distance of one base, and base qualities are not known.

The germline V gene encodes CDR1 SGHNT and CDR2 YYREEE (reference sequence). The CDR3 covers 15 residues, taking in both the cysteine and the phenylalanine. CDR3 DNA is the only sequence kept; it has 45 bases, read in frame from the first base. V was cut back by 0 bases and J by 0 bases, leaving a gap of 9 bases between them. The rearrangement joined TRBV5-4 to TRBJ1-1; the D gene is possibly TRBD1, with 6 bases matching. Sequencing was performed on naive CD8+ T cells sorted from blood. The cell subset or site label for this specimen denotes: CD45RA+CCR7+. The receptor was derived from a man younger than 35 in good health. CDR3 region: CASSLEGQLNTEAFF. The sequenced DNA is TGTGCCAGCAGCTTGGAAGGACAGCTGAACACTGAAGCTTTCTTT. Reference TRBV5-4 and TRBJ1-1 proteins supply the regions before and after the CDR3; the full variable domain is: ETGVTQSPTHLIKTRGQQVTLRCSSQSGHNTVSWYQQALGQGPQFIFQYYREEENGRGNFPPRFSGLQFPNYSSELNVNALELDDSALYLCASSLEGQLNTEAFFGQGTRLTVV.